This entry lists 26 T cell receptor beta chains sequenced from one sample in a study of tumor-infiltrating lymphocytes in oesophageal squamous cell carcinoma. Using its own MiXCR run on the PCR reads, TCRdb lists one record per CDR3 protein. The table includes fewer than 16,000 distinct CDR3 sequences, more than 50% detected once. Sequencing used esophageal tumor tissue. The origin of the receptors is a male donor with esophageal squamous cell carcinoma.

This rearrangement joins TRBV7-8 to TRBJ2-1; 8 nucleotides align to TRBD2. The length of the CDR3 is 15 residues. CDR1 SGHVS and CDR2 FQNEAQ come from the germline V gene. Trimming at V came to 0 bases and at J to 9 bases, leaving 7 bases not matched to a gene. In DNA form, the CDR3 reads TGTGCCAGCAGCTTAGCGCATCAGCGGGGGTTTGAGCAGTTCTTC. Translating it yields CASSLAHQRGFEQFF.

V and J are TRBV12-3 or TRBV12-4 and TRBJ2-5, with D possibly being TRBD1 (5 bases). V dropped 8 bases and J dropped 1 base, with 11 bases sitting between them. The CDR3 is 13 amino acids. The DNA of the CDR3 is TGTGCCAGCGCAGGGCGTCTCCAAGAGACCCAGTACTTC. This sequence encodes CASAGRLQETQYF.

Written as DNA, the CDR3 is TGTGCCAGCAGTTCAACAAAGCCTGGGGCCAACGTCCTGACTTTC. Translation gives CASSSTKPGANVLTF. V gene TRBV28 combines with J gene TRBJ2-6; D gene unclear. Per germline, CDR1 MDHEN and CDR2 SYDVKM. Trimming took off 4 bases at V and 2 bases at J, with 9 bases between the two ends. The CDR3 is 15 amino acids.

The rearrangement joins TRBV7-9 to TRBJ2-5; 8 bases map to TRBD2. Losses at the gene ends were 5 bases for V and 3 bases for J; bases not matched to a gene: 2. The CDR3 totals 13 residues. CDR1 and CDR2 from the germline V gene are SEHNR and FQNEAQ (reference sequence). The CDR3 here is CASSPGGKETQYF. The CDR3 DNA reads TGTGCCAGCAGCCCGGGGGGGAAAGAGACCCAGTACTTC. The complete variable domain, with remaining parts taken from reference TRBV7-9 and TRBJ2-5, reads DTGVSQNPRHKITKRGQNVTFRCDPISEHNRLYWYRQTLGQGPEFLTYFQNEAQLEKSRLLSDRFSAERPKGSFSTLEIQRTEQGDSAMYLCASSPGGKETQYFGPGTRLLVL.

Relative to its sample, this clonotype is medium-sized. The chain joins TRBV6-1 to TRBJ2-3; 13 bases agree with TRBD2. Trimming removed 3 bases from V and 5 bases from J; junction bases left unmatched: 14. The CDR3 runs 19 residues. The V gene's germline CDR1 is MNHNS and CDR2 SASEGT. In DNA, the CDR3 is TGTGCCAGCAGTGACGGGCGGAGACTAGCGGGAGGTTGGTTAGATACGCAGTATTTT. It translates to CASSDGRRLAGGWLDTQYF.

Note on this clonotype: This CDR3 is missing its conserved last phenylalanine or tryptophan, likely due to a read error. The limits of the CDR3 on the DNA are not certain, so only TCRdb's listed CDR3 is given. The chain recombines TRBV28 with TRBJ2-3; the D call in the table, TRBD2, was not verified against the DNA. Germline CDR1 and CDR2: MDHEN and SYDVKM. The length of the CDR3 is 17 amino acids, counting both ends. CDR3 sequence reads: CASRNSGLQGYEQYFGP.

The rearrangement uses TRBV4-2 and TRBJ1-5; D gene ambiguous. Trimming stripped 3 bases from V and 7 bases from J, with 22 bases between. Germline CDR1 LGHNA, CDR2 YNFKEQ. This CDR3 region has 17 residues. The CDR3 reads CASSHTTGRSLGQPQHF. CDR3 in DNA: TGTGCCAGCAGCCATACCACCGGGAGATCTCTGGGACAGCCCCAGCATTTT.

The table lists this clonotype with many counts. The rearrangement uses TRBV10-3 and TRBJ2-4; 8 bases agree with TRBD1. The assigned J gene may be wrong: the sequence end matches TRBJ2-7 better. The germline gives CDR1 ENHRY, CDR2 SYGVKD. CDR3 length: 15 residues. This chain's CDR3 is CAISEAAGGIYEQYF. DNA for the CDR3: TGTGCCATCAGTGAGGCGGCAGGGGGCATTTACGAGCAGTACTTC.

The V gene is TRBV11-2, the J gene TRBJ2-5; D remains ambiguous. This CDR3 contains 13 residues. V lost 1 base and J lost 7, with 10 bases in between. Germline values: CDR1 SGHAT, CDR2 FQNNGV. The CDR3 protein is CASSLADLGTQYF. The CDR3, as DNA: TGTGCCAGCAGCTTAGCAGACTTAGGGACCCAGTACTTC.

This chain's CDR3 is CASSPPSDPYNEQFF. CDR3 coding DNA: TGTGCCAGCAGTCCCCCTAGCGACCCCTACAATGAGCAGTTCTTC. The rearrangement uses TRBV12-3 or TRBV12-4 and TRBJ2-1; a weak D match, TRBD2 (6 bases). V was clipped by 5 bases and J by 2 bases, with 13 bases between them. The CDR3 is 15 amino acids.

This clonotype was found once. This chain links TRBV11-1 with TRBJ1-2; D remains unclear. The germline V and J ends were trimmed by 1 base and 2 bases, with 2 bases remaining between them. CDR1 is SGHAT, CDR2 FQDESV, per germline (reference sequence). This CDR3 has 12 amino acids. The CDR3 DNA is TGTGCCAGCAGCTTAGAAAACTATGGCTACACCTTC. Translated: CASSLENYGYTF.

This clonotype has a count of ten or more. The chain couples TRBV7-2 to TRBJ2-7; 13 bases match TRBD2. V shed 4 bases and J 0 bases; nucleotides not matched to a gene: 9. The V gene's germline CDR1 is SGHTA and CDR2 FQGNSA. The CDR3 loop spans 18 amino acids. CDR3 protein: CASSSGLAGASISYEQYF. CDR3 nucleotides: TGTGCCAGCAGCTCCGGACTAGCGGGAGCGTCTATCTCCTACGAGCAGTACTTC.

Regarding this clonotype: This CDR3 is missing its conserved last phenylalanine or tryptophan, likely due to a read error. No DNA is shown, since the ends of the CDR3 on it are uncertain; the CDR3 is the one TCRdb lists. CDR3 protein: CASSYGGYGYTFGS. V usage is TRBV6-6 and J usage is TRBJ2-7; the table's TRBD1 call for D was not verified on the DNA. Germline V gives CDR1 MNHNY, CDR2 SVGAGI (reference sequence). The CDR3 is made up of 14 amino acids, end residues included.

This clonotype was found once. This sequence joins TRBV6-1 and TRBJ2-3; no clear D. The germline CDR1 and CDR2 sequences are MNHNS and SASEGT. Trimming left V 5 bases short and J 2 bases short, with 2 bases between. The CDR3 consists of 11 residues. Written as DNA, the CDR3 is TGTGCCAGCAGTATCACAGATACGCAGTATTTT. This encodes CASSITDTQYF.

At least ten counts were recorded for this clonotype. V usage is TRBV7-9 and J usage is TRBJ1-1, with 7 bases matching TRBD1. V was pared by 4 bases and J by 5 bases, with 10 bases of the junction left unmatched. Germline assignment: CDR1 SEHNR and CDR2 FQNEAQ (reference sequence). The CDR3 has 15 amino acids. Here the CDR3 DNA reads TGTGCCAGCAGCTCATCCCGACAGGGAGGTACTGAAGCTTTCTTT. This encodes CASSSSRQGGTEAFF.

CDR3 residues: CASSLVWVYEQYF. CDR3 bases: TGTGCCAGCAGCTTAGTATGGGTCTACGAGCAGTACTTC. This chain links TRBV7-2 with TRBJ2-5; D is unclear. TRBJ2-7 matches the DNA end more closely, so the J call is doubtful. Germline loops: CDR1 SGHTA, CDR2 FQGNSA. The CDR3 consists of 13 residues.

This clonotype was recorded once. This sequence joins TRBV12-3 or TRBV12-4 and TRBJ1-1, with D uncertain. V dropped 3 bases and J dropped 4 bases, with 3 bases sitting between them. This CDR3 contains 11 residues. The CDR3 nucleotides are TGTGCCAGCAGTTTCGGCACTGAAGCTTTCTTT. This gives the protein CASSFGTEAFF.

This clonotype has at least ten counts. A read error is possible here, since a much larger clone lies one base away. V is TRBV7-9 and J is TRBJ2-3; D perhaps matches TRBD2 (5 bases). The CDR3 extends over 15 amino acids. Germline V gene sequence: CDR1 SEHNR, CDR2 FQNEAQ (reference sequence). V lost 2 bases and J lost 14, with 23 bases in between. Here the CDR3 DNA reads TGTGCCAGCAGCTTATTTATGGGTGCTCCCGGGGAGCTGTATTTT. Its protein is CASSLFMGAPGELYF. The whole variable domain, filled in from reference TRBV7-9 and TRBJ2-3, reads DTGVSQNPRHKITKRGQNVTFRCDPISEHNRLYWYRQTLGQGPEFLTYFQNEAQLEKSRLLSDRFSAERPKGSFSTLEIQRTEQGDSAMYLCASSLFMGAPGELYFGPGTRLTVL.

The count of this clonotype is one. The CDR3 region has the DNA TGTGCCAGCAGCTCTTGGACAGGGCTCTACAATGAGCAGTTCTTC. Translation gives CASSSWTGLYNEQFF. This chain joins TRBV7-1 and TRBJ2-1; 8 nucleotides align to TRBD1. TRBV7-1 is an open reading frame, and its role is uncertain. Unmatched junction bases numbered 4, after V lost 3 bases and J lost 3 bases. CDR3 length: 15 residues.

This sequence joins TRBV6-1 and TRBJ2-3, with D hard to call. Deletions cut 5 bases from V and 5 bases from J, with 8 bases between. The CDR3 is made up of 12 amino acids. Germline CDR1 reads MNHNS; CDR2 reads SASEGT. The chain's CDR3 is CASSNDLDTQYF. CDR3 coding DNA: TGTGCCAGCAGTAACGACCTAGATACGCAGTATTTT.

This clonotype was counted at least ten times. A junction end diverges from the germline sequence, so it may reflect a read error. The rearrangement joins TRBV7-7 to TRBJ1-2; a weak D match, TRBD1 (6 bases). From germline, CDR1 is SSHAT and CDR2 FNYEAQ (reference sequence). The CDR3 sequence is 14 residues long. Here the CDR3 reads CASSIEQGHYGYTF. The CDR3 coding sequence is TGTGCTAGCAGCATTGAACAGGGCCACTATGGCTACACCTTC.

CDR3 loop: CASSLDQRLGNEQFF. Here the CDR3 DNA reads TGTGCCAGCAGCCTCGACCAGCGACTAGGCAATGAGCAGTTCTTC. The chain joins TRBV11-2 to TRBJ2-1; possibly TRBD2 for D (6 bases). Germline CDR1 is SGHAT and CDR2 is FQNNGV. V was shortened by 5 bases and J by 6 bases, with 17 bases between the two germline ends. This CDR3 contains 15 residues.

The chain carries TRBV7-3 and TRBJ2-3; D possibly corresponds to TRBD2 (7 bases). The DNA matches TRBJ2-7 better at its end, which makes the J call doubtful. This CDR3 has 15 amino acids. The germline V gene encodes CDR1 SGHTA and CDR2 FQGTGA. The CDR3 is CASSSVGRGVYEQYF. Written as DNA, the CDR3 is TGTGCCAGCAGCTCCGTGGGGAGGGGGGTCTACGAGCAGTACTTC.

The chain is built from TRBV28 and TRBJ2-1; no definite D call. This CDR3 contains 11 residues. Germline V gene lookup returns CDR1 MDHEN and CDR2 SYDVKM. The V and J ends lost 10 bases and 3 bases respectively, with 7 bases between them. For the CDR3, the DNA is TGTGCCACCCATCTCTACAATGAGCAGTTCTTC. Protein sequence: CATHLYNEQFF.

This clonotype counts as medium-sized (0.01 to 0.1%). The rearrangement joins TRBV10-1 to TRBJ2-7; 8 positions match TRBD1. Germline trimming cut 3 bases from V and 2 bases from J; bases unmatched to any gene: 6. There are 15 residues in the CDR3. Germline V gives CDR1 WNHNN, CDR2 SYGVQD (reference sequence). CDR3 region: CASSESLDRAYEQYF. DNA for the CDR3: TGCGCCAGCAGTGAATCCTTGGACAGGGCCTACGAGCAGTACTTC.

The chain joins TRBV7-3 to TRBJ2-3, with TRBD2 matching 13 bases. The J segment lost 6 bases and the V segment lost 6 bases, leaving 6 bases of the junction unmatched. In germline, CDR1 is SGHTA, CDR2 FQGTGA. The CDR3 contains 15 residues. The CDR3 protein is CASRSGTSGKDTQYF. The CDR3 nucleotides read TGTGCCAGCAGGTCAGGGACTAGCGGGAAGGATACGCAGTATTTT.